This T cell receptor (beta chain) originates from a study of cytomegalovirus exposure and HLA in healthy donors. Findings and caveats of the study: A later analysis appeared to link common viral pathogens to several of the most significant clusters.

It was healthy bone marrow donors who served as donors. Note on this clone: The target antigen is unknown.

Germline V gene lookup returns CDR1 LNHDA and CDR2 SQIVND (reference sequence). V dropped 4 bases and J dropped 2 bases, with 7 bases sitting between them. The CDR3 covers 13 residues. The PCR employed 60 Vbeta primers together with 13 Jbeta primers. The method was immunoSEQ multiplex PCR; TCRdb's version includes in-frame clones alone and lacks a portion of them. The table lists fewer than 150,000 clones, 74% of them singletons. The source of this sequence is a woman in her fifties or sixties in good health and CMV-seropositive. The chain links TRBV19 to TRBJ2-3; D remains ambiguous. Source material: PBMCs. In nucleotides, the CDR3 is TGTGCCAGTAGTAAGAGCTTCACAGATACGCAGTATTTT. It codes for CASSKSFTDTQYF.